A single sample is the source of the 9 T cell receptor beta chains below, sequenced in a study of pediatric ulcerative colitis. The method was immunoSEQ multiplex PCR; TCRdb's version includes in-frame clones alone and lacks a portion of them. The table has 45,000 to 75,000 clones, 87% seen once. The sample taken for sequencing was blood. The receptors were gathered from a boy younger than 18 who was a control in a study of pediatric ulcerative colitis.

This rearrangement joins TRBV30 to TRBJ2-7; weak D call: TRBD2 (5 bases). Germline V gene lookup returns CDR1 GTSNPN and CDR2 SVGIG (reference sequence). Trimming left V 5 bases short and J 3 bases short, with 11 bases between. The CDR3 totals 12 residues. The CDR3 DNA reads TGTGCCTGGGGAGTCGGAGGCTACGAGCAGTACTTC. It specifies CAWGVGGYEQYF.

J is TRBJ2-3 and V is TRBV7-2; D not resolved. Looked up from germline, CDR1 is SGHTA and CDR2 is FQGNSA. This CDR3 contains 15 residues. V lost 4 bases, J lost 0 bases, and 11 bases lay in between. The CDR3 protein is CASSSGQTSTDTQYF. Here the CDR3 DNA reads TGTGCCAGCAGCTCCGGTCAGACTAGCACAGATACGCAGTATTTT.

This clone has a single count. The rearrangement links TRBV7-6 to TRBJ1-1; D is unresolved. CDR3 length: 14 residues. V shed 1 base and J shed 1 base, with 7 bases lying between them. Germline CDR1 is SGHVS and CDR2 is FNYEAQ. CDR3 loop: CASSLGAGNTEAFF. CDR3 coding DNA: TGTGCCAGCAGCTTAGGGGCAGGGAACACTGAAGCTTTCTTT. Complete variable domain (other parts from reference TRBV7-6 and TRBJ1-1): GAGVSQSPRYKVTKRGQDVALRCDPISGHVSLYWYRQALGQGPEFLTYFNYEAQQDKSGLPNDRFSAERPEGSISTLTIQRTEQRDSAMYRCASSLGAGNTEAFFGQGTRLTVV.

This sequence joins TRBV6-6 and TRBJ2-1; TRBD2 matches 8 bases. CDR1 and CDR2 (germline): MNHNY, SVGAGI (reference sequence). The junction had 4 bases not matched to a gene; V was cut back by 2 bases and J by 4 bases. There are 15 residues in the CDR3. In nucleotides, the CDR3 is TGTGCCAGCAGTTACCCAGCGGGGGTTTACAATGAGCAGTTCTTC. Amino acid sequence: CASSYPAGVYNEQFF.

The chain links TRBV5-1 to TRBJ2-1; D perhaps matches TRBD2 (5 bases). The V gene lost 2 bases and the J gene lost 4 bases, with 13 bases spanning the gap. CDR3 length equals 15 residues. Per the germline V gene, CDR1 is SGHRS and CDR2 is YFSETQ. The DNA of the CDR3 is TGCGCCAGCAGCTTCGTCCAGCGGTCTTACAATGAGCAGTTCTTC. Protein: CASSFVQRSYNEQFF.

CDR3 sequence: CAWSGAVGGSTDTQYF. CDR3 DNA: TGTGCCTGGAGTGGAGCGGTGGGGGGTAGCACAGATACGCAGTATTTT. The chain links TRBV30 to TRBJ2-3, with TRBD2 as a possible D gene (6 bases). Trimming left V 1 base short and J 0 bases short, with 14 bases between. The CDR3 is made up of 16 amino acids. The germline CDR1 and CDR2 sequences are GTSNPN and SVGIG (reference sequence).

In its sample, this clone was seen a few times. The CDR3 loop is CASSLVQRPPAFF. The CDR3 coding sequence is TGTGCCAGCAGCTTAGTACAGCGGCCGCCCGCTTTCTTT. The chain is built from TRBV5-4 and TRBJ1-1; D not resolved. The CDR3 sequence is 13 residues long. The V gene's germline CDR1 is SGHNT and CDR2 YYREEE (reference sequence). V was cut by 2 bases and J by 11 bases, with 16 bases left in between.

This rearrangement joins TRBV7-2 to TRBJ1-3, with D unresolved. This CDR3 is built from 15 residues. Trimming cost V 1 base and J 7 bases, with 14 bases left between them. In germline, CDR1 is SGHTA, CDR2 FQGNSA. For the CDR3, the DNA is TGTGCCAGCAGCTTAGACTCAAACGGAGTTAACACCATATATTTT. It translates to CASSLDSNGVNTIYF.

The rearrangement links TRBV7-2 to TRBJ2-7; maybe TRBD2 (6 bases). V was shortened by 0 bases and J by 7 bases, with 10 bases between the two germline ends. Looked up from germline, CDR1 is SGHTA and CDR2 is FQGNSA. The CDR3 loop spans 13 amino acids. The CDR3 sequence: CASSLAAGREQYF. The CDR3 nucleotides read TGTGCCAGCAGCTTAGCTGCCGGGAGAGAGCAGTACTTC.